This TCR beta chain is drawn from a study of T cells in Graves' hyperthyroidism and ophthalmopathy. Findings of the study overall: Most clonotypes that expanded in the thyroid above 0.001 also showed up in blood.

Amplification targeted TCR beta CDR3 regions from RNA transcripts. The primer set for the first-round RT-PCR of the TCR CDR3 was HTBI. MiXCR was run by TCRdb on the multiplex PCR reads, yielding one entry per CDR3 protein. The sample consists of about 660,000 distinct CDR3 sequences, 45% of them appearing once. This clonotype has ten or more counts. Its target is unknown. It may be a read error: a sequence one base away is much more abundant. The TCR sequence derives from an adult man with Graves' disease, either hyperthyroidism or ophthalmopathy (not recorded which). Sequencing was carried out using peripheral blood or thyroid tissue (not recorded which).

The CDR3 is CASSLEGPNYGYTF. The CDR3 bases are TGTGCCAGCAGCCTCGAGGGGCCCAACTATGGCTACACCTTC. V usage is TRBV7-9 and J usage is TRBJ1-2, with D perhaps TRBD1 (5 bases). This CDR3 contains 14 residues. V was pared by 5 bases and J by 2 bases, with 12 bases between. Germline V lookup: CDR1 SEHNR, CDR2 FQNEAQ (reference sequence).